Each of the 19 T cell receptor beta chains below was sequenced from the same sample in a study of blood T cells in healthy people across ages. Alongside a J-beta primer mix, a sample-barcoded 5' primer served in a second PCR lasting about 7 to 11 cycles. TCRdb re-called the 5' RACE reads through MiXCR, storing one row per CDR3 protein. The sample lists about 1,500,000 distinct CDR3 sequences; roughly 40% were seen once. The source material was blood. These receptors were taken from a woman under 30 in good health.

This clonotype has ten or more counts. CDR3 sequence: CASSLWVSGSADTQYF. The CDR3, as DNA: TGTGCCAGCAGTCTGTGGGTTAGCGGGAGTGCAGATACGCAGTATTTT. This chain joins TRBV12-3 or TRBV12-4 and TRBJ2-3; TRBD2 matches at 9 bases. The V and J ends lost 5 bases and 4 bases, in that order; junction bases with no gene match: 10. There are 16 residues in the CDR3.

The V call is TRBV5-1, the J call TRBJ2-3, with D possibly TRBD2 on 5 matching bases. This CDR3 spans 14 amino acids. Germline CDR1 and CDR2: SGHRS and YFSETQ. Trimming removed 1 base at V and 4 bases at J, with 10 bases between. The CDR3 sequence: CASSLKDYADTQYF. For the CDR3, the DNA is TGCGCCAGCAGCTTGAAAGACTACGCAGATACGCAGTATTTT.

Only a few counts were recorded for this clonotype. The chain employs TRBV5-1 and TRBJ2-3; TRBD2 might be the D (6 bases). CDR1 is SGHRS and CDR2 is YFSETQ in the germline V gene. V dropped 5 bases and J dropped 0 bases, with 16 bases sitting between them. This CDR3 has 16 residues. CDR3 sequence reads: CASRARGGTSTDTQYF. The CDR3 bases are TGCGCCAGCAGGGCCCGTGGAGGGACTAGCACAGATACGCAGTATTTT. Based on the CDR3 plus reference TRBV5-1 and TRBJ2-3, the full variable domain is KAGVTQTPRYLIKTRGQQVTLSCSPISGHRSVSWYQQTPGQGLQFLFEYFSETQRNKGNFPGRFSGRQFSNSRSEMNVSTLELGDSALYLCASRARGGTSTDTQYFGPGTRLTVL.

The chain recombines TRBV30 with TRBJ2-7; 7 nucleotides match TRBD2. Germline V gives CDR1 GTSNPN, CDR2 SVGIG (reference sequence). V dropped 0 bases and J dropped 0; count of bases not matched to a gene: 2. This CDR3 region has 14 residues. CDR3 residues: CAWSVAGSSYEQYF. For the CDR3, the DNA is TGTGCCTGGAGTGTAGCGGGATCCTCCTACGAGCAGTACTTC.

The sample holds a few counts of this clonotype. V usage is TRBV3-1 and J usage is TRBJ1-1; TRBD1 matches 11 bases. Germline CDR1 reads LGHDT; CDR2 reads YNNKEL (reference sequence). After removal of 1 base from V and 4 bases from J, the junction contained 5 bases not matched to a gene. The CDR3 runs to 16 residues. CDR3 sequence reads: CASSQGQGQGGTEAFF. For the CDR3, the DNA is TGTGCCAGCAGCCAAGGCCAGGGACAGGGGGGCACTGAAGCTTTCTTT.

This clonotype was seen a handful of times. The V and J genes are TRBV25-1 and TRBJ2-7, with TRBD2 identical over 13 bases. V dropped 8 bases and J dropped 4; count of bases not matched to a gene: 14. The CDR3 sequence is 17 residues long. Per the germline V gene, CDR1 is MGHDK and CDR2 is SYGVNS. As DNA, the CDR3 is TGTGCCAGCGGAGTCGGGACTAGCGGGGTTAGGGCTTACGAGCAGTACTTC. Translating gives CASGVGTSGVRAYEQYF.

The chain carries TRBV19 and TRBJ1-1; 9 bases fit TRBD1. The germline CDR1 and CDR2 sequences are LNHDA and SQIVND (reference sequence). CDR3 length: 14 amino acids. After removal of 6 bases from V and 6 bases from J, the junction contained 8 bases not matched to a gene. The CDR3 bases are TGTGCCAGTAGGACAGGGGGAGTTAAGGCTGAAGCTTTCTTT. Residues: CASRTGGVKAEAFF.

The rearrangement joins TRBV10-3 to TRBJ1-1, with D unclear. Trimming took 2 bases from V and 10 from J, leaving 11 bases between them. CDR1 and CDR2 (germline): ENHRY, SYGVKD. This CDR3 contains 12 residues. The CDR3 reads CAISEGGEGAFF. DNA for the CDR3: TGTGCCATCAGTGAGGGTGGGGAAGGAGCTTTCTTT.

The rearrangement links TRBV7-2 to TRBJ2-7; no clear D gene. Trimming stripped 5 bases from V and 1 base from J, with 15 bases between. The CDR3 sequence is 15 residues long. Per germline, CDR1 SGHTA and CDR2 FQGNSA. The CDR3 sequence is CASSLRRIPSYEQYF. Written as DNA, the CDR3 is TGTGCCAGCAGCCTACGCCGTATCCCTTCCTACGAGCAGTACTTC.

The chain carries TRBV12-3 or TRBV12-4 and TRBJ2-5; 7 bases are a match to TRBD1. This CDR3 spans 15 amino acids. With V trimmed by 3 bases and J by 6 bases, 10 bases remained unmatched. The CDR3 DNA sequence: TGTGCCAGCAGTTTGGGCCTCCAGAGGGGGCAGACCCAGTACTTC. Its protein product is CASSLGLQRGQTQYF.

In the case of this clonotype: The junction shows a germline mismatch at one end, possibly a read error. This chain uses TRBV6-2 or TRBV6-3 with TRBJ2-3, with unresolved D. The length of the CDR3 is 12 residues. Germline lookup yields CDR1 MNHEY and CDR2 SVGEGT. For the CDR3, the DNA is TGTGCCACCAGTAGCTGGGCAGATACGCAGTATTTT. As protein: CATSSWADTQYF.

This clonotype was counted between two and nine times. The rearrangement links TRBV3-1 to TRBJ1-2; tentative D call: TRBD1 (5 bases). The V end lost 3 bases, the J end lost 8 bases, and 16 bases lay between the germline ends. CDR3 length: 14 residues. The germline CDR1 and CDR2 sequences are LGHDT and YNNKEL (reference sequence). CDR3 amino acids: CASSQAPQGWGYTF. CDR3 DNA: TGTGCCAGCAGCCAGGCCCCGCAGGGCTGGGGCTACACCTTC.

This clonotype has more than one count but fewer than ten. The V gene is TRBV5-6, the J gene TRBJ2-4; perhaps D is TRBD1 or TRBD2 (5 bases each). In germline, CDR1 is SGHDT, CDR2 YYEEEE. With 3 bases removed from V and 8 bases from J, the gap between germline ends came to 15 bases. CDR3 length: 14 residues. In nucleotides, the CDR3 is TGTGCCAGCAGCTGGGCAGGGACGACGGACATTCAGTACTTC. Residues: CASSWAGTTDIQYF.

The V call is TRBV27, the J call TRBJ1-6; possibly TRBD1 for D (5 bases). Germline V gene data show CDR1 as MNHEY and CDR2 as SMNVEV (reference sequence). Trimming removed 3 bases from V and 6 bases from J, with 9 bases in between. CDR3 length: 14 amino acids. CDR3 amino acids: CASSFGGVNSPLHF. The CDR3 DNA reads TGTGCCAGCAGTTTTGGGGGGGTTAATTCACCCCTCCACTTT.

CDR3 region: CASSPRDRADTQYF. Written as DNA, the CDR3 is TGTGCCAGCAGCCCCAGAGATCGGGCAGATACGCAGTATTTT. This chain joins TRBV11-3 and TRBJ2-3; no firm D call. The CDR3 has 14 amino acids. Germline V gene sequence: CDR1 SGHNT, CDR2 YENEEA. V lost 5 bases to trimming and J lost 4 bases, with 13 bases between them.

The V and J genes are TRBV5-1 and TRBJ2-7, with TRBD2 as a possible D gene (6 bases). With 3 bases removed from V and 4 bases from J, the gap between germline ends came to 17 bases. The CDR3 is made up of 15 amino acids. Germline CDR1 and CDR2: SGHRS and YFSETQ. This chain's CDR3 is CASSWGGLMDYEQYF. Written as DNA, the CDR3 is TGCGCCAGCAGCTGGGGAGGCTTGATGGATTACGAGCAGTACTTC.

This clonotype was observed a handful of times. The genes are TRBV19 and TRBJ1-4; D is uncertain. Germline CDR1 is LNHDA and CDR2 is SQIVND (reference sequence). This CDR3 region has 11 residues. V was pared by 8 bases and J by 5 bases, with 6 bases between. The DNA for the CDR3 is TGTGCCAGTCTTAAGAATGAAAAACTGTTTTTT. Encoded protein: CASLKNEKLFF.

The genes are TRBV12-3 or TRBV12-4 and TRBJ1-2; TRBD1 might be the D (6 bases). Trimming shortened V by 2 bases and J by 4 bases, and 14 bases separated the two germline ends. The CDR3 runs to 15 residues. In DNA form, the CDR3 reads TGTGCCAGCAGTTTAAGCCGAAGGGGGGTCTATGGCTACACCTTC. This translates into CASSLSRRGVYGYTF.

The CDR3 region is CSASPQGGTGELFF. The CDR3 DNA follows: TGCAGTGCTAGCCCGCAGGGAGGCACCGGGGAGCTGTTTTTT. The chain recombines TRBV20-1 with TRBJ2-2, with D perhaps matching TRBD2 (6 bases). Germline values: CDR1 DFQATT, CDR2 SNEGSKA (reference sequence). V lost 3 bases, J lost 4 bases, and 12 bases lay in between. The CDR3 sequence is 14 residues long.